These T cell receptor beta chains were read from a single sample in a study of OX40 agonist ivuxolimab in advanced cancers. Sequencing was performed with immunoSEQ multiplex PCR; in TCRdb, only in-frame clones are kept and a portion is missing. This table holds over 80,000 clones, under 95% found once. Specimen: CD4+ or CD8+ T cells sorted from blood, collected in a trial of the OX40 agonist ivuxolimab. The receptors shown here come from an adult with an advanced solid tumor such as melanoma, head and neck, liver or kidney cancer. CDR3s include the opening cysteine and the closing phenylalanine or tryptophan. The order of the fields is CDR3 protein, CDR3 DNA, V gene, J gene, clone size, D gene. D genes are given only for firm matches. The size entry is marked missing in some rows and otherwise reads once, few, many or a size class.

CDR3aa: CASSLQGLGPQHF; CDR3nt: TGTGCCAGCAGCTTGCAGGGGTTGGGGCCCCAGCATTTT; v_gene: TRBV11-3; j_gene: TRBJ1-5; abundance: once; d_gene: -
CDR3aa: CASKSGTAYGYTF; CDR3nt: TGTGCCAGCAAATCCGGGACAGCCTATGGCTACACCTTC; v_gene: TRBV2; j_gene: TRBJ1-2; abundance: -; d_gene: TRBD1
CDR3aa: CASRPGWAGTGELFF; CDR3nt: TGTGCCAGCCGGCCCGGATGGGCGGGCACCGGGGAGCTGTTTTTT; v_gene: TRBV7-2; j_gene: TRBJ2-2; abundance: -; d_gene: -
CDR3aa: CASSYVGAYEQYF; CDR3nt: TGTGCCAGCAGCTATGTGGGTGCCTACGAGCAGTACTTC; v_gene: TRBV7-9; j_gene: TRBJ2-7; abundance: -; d_gene: -
CDR3aa: CASSLGGQGNEKLFF; CDR3nt: TGCGCCAGCAGCTTGGGGGGACAGGGTAATGAAAAACTGTTTTTT; v_gene: TRBV5-1; j_gene: TRBJ1-4; abundance: -; d_gene: TRBD1
CDR3aa: CAWSKDRGNTEAFF; CDR3nt: TGTGCCTGGAGTAAGGACAGGGGAAACACTGAAGCTTTCTTT; v_gene: TRBV30; j_gene: TRBJ1-1; abundance: -; d_gene: TRBD1
CDR3aa: CASSASGVSTDTQYF; CDR3nt: TGTGCCAGCAGCGCGAGCGGAGTTAGCACAGATACGCAGTATTTT; v_gene: TRBV9; j_gene: TRBJ2-3; abundance: -; d_gene: -
CDR3aa: CSGGTSADSEQYF; CDR3nt: TGCAGCGGGGGGACTAGCGCCGACTCAGAGCAGTACTTC; v_gene: TRBV29-1; j_gene: TRBJ2-7; abundance: -; d_gene: TRBD2
CDR3aa: CASSPPSAGEETQYF; CDR3nt: TGTGCCAGCTCACCACCGTCAGCGGGGGAAGAGACCCAGTACTTC; v_gene: TRBV18; j_gene: TRBJ2-5; abundance: once; d_gene: TRBD2
CDR3aa: CASTNFGGTGELFF; CDR3nt: TGTGCCAGCACCAACTTCGGGGGAACCGGGGAGCTGTTTTTT; v_gene: TRBV7-2; j_gene: TRBJ2-2; abundance: -; d_gene: -
CDR3aa: CASIGGGGPPKYNEQFF; CDR3nt: TGTGCCAGCATCGGAGGGGGGGGCCCTCCCAAGTACAATGAGCAGTTCTTC; v_gene: TRBV11-1; j_gene: TRBJ2-1; abundance: -; d_gene: -
CDR3aa: CASSLGQGGTGELFF; CDR3nt: TGCGCCAGCAGCCTGGGCCAGGGCGGCACCGGGGAGCTGTTTTTT; v_gene: TRBV5-1; j_gene: TRBJ2-2; abundance: -; d_gene: -
CDR3aa: CASSLSLGGENTEAFF; CDR3nt: TGTGCCAGCAGTTTAAGTTTAGGGGGGGAGAACACTGAAGCTTTCTTT; v_gene: TRBV28; j_gene: TRBJ1-1; abundance: -; d_gene: -
CDR3aa: CASSEPGTGASGANVLTF; CDR3nt: TGTGCCAGCAGTGAGCCTGGGACAGGGGCCTCTGGGGCCAACGTCCTGACTTTC; v_gene: TRBV2; j_gene: TRBJ2-6; abundance: -; d_gene: TRBD1
CDR3aa: CASSLGLGAGDEQYF; CDR3nt: TGTGCTAGCAGCTTGGGCCTGGGGGCTGGCGACGAGCAGTACTTC; v_gene: TRBV7-7; j_gene: TRBJ2-7; abundance: -; d_gene: -
CDR3aa: CASSSITGFNEQYF; CDR3nt: TGTGCCAGTAGCAGCATTACAGGGTTCAACGAGCAGTACTTC; v_gene: TRBV19; j_gene: TRBJ2-7; abundance: -; d_gene: -
CDR3aa: CASGLTGTSGINEQFF; CDR3nt: TGTGCTAGTGGTTTGACCGGGACTAGCGGGATAAATGAGCAGTTCTTC; v_gene: TRBV12-5; j_gene: TRBJ2-1; abundance: -; d_gene: TRBD2
CDR3aa: CASSLTGTGRGQPQHF; CDR3nt: TGTGCCAGCAGCCTAACCGGGACAGGGAGAGGTCAGCCCCAGCATTTT; v_gene: TRBV28; j_gene: TRBJ1-5; abundance: -; d_gene: TRBD1
CDR3aa: CASNAKFGQTVNGYTF; CDR3nt: TGTGCCAGCAACGCGAAATTTGGACAGACGGTAAATGGCTACACCTTC; v_gene: TRBV4-2; j_gene: TRBJ1-2; abundance: -; d_gene: -
CDR3aa: CASSNRGSDTGELFF; CDR3nt: TGTGCCAGCAGCAACAGGGGGTCTGACACCGGGGAGCTGTTTTTT; v_gene: TRBV6-5; j_gene: TRBJ2-2; abundance: -; d_gene: TRBD1
CDR3aa: CASSLQVEQFF; CDR3nt: TGTGCCAGCAGTTTACAGGTTGAGCAGTTCTTC; v_gene: TRBV28; j_gene: TRBJ2-1; abundance: -; d_gene: -
CDR3aa: CASSNEVRGLSGNTIYF; CDR3nt: TGTGCCAGCAGCAATGAAGTACGGGGACTCTCTGGAAACACCATATATTTT; v_gene: TRBV21-1; j_gene: TRBJ1-3; abundance: -; d_gene: -
CDR3aa: CASSYSLTVTNYGYTF; CDR3nt: TGTGCCAGCAGTTATTCCCTGACAGTTACTAACTATGGCTACACCTTC; v_gene: TRBV6-5; j_gene: TRBJ1-2; abundance: -; d_gene: -
CDR3aa: CASRTDSGELFF; CDR3nt: TGTGCCAGCAGAACAGACAGCGGGGAGCTGTTTTTT; v_gene: TRBV5-4; j_gene: TRBJ2-2; abundance: -; d_gene: -
CDR3aa: CASSLGTSGTEQYF; CDR3nt: TGTGCCAGCAGCTTAGGGACTAGCGGGACCGAGCAGTACTTC; v_gene: TRBV7-2; j_gene: TRBJ2-7; abundance: -; d_gene: TRBD2
CDR3aa: CASTPGSHPLREQYF; CDR3nt: TGTGCCAGCACCCCGGGGAGCCACCCTCTACGCGAGCAGTACTTC; v_gene: TRBV28; j_gene: TRBJ2-7; abundance: -; d_gene: -
CDR3aa: CASGVRNTGELFF; CDR3nt: TGTGCCAGTGGGGTCCGGAACACCGGGGAGCTGTTTTTT; v_gene: TRBV19; j_gene: TRBJ2-2; abundance: -; d_gene: -
CDR3aa: CASDIGLAGLMTGELFF; CDR3nt: TGTGCTAGTGATATCGGACTAGCGGGCCTAATGACCGGGGAGCTGTTTTTT; v_gene: TRBV12-5; j_gene: TRBJ2-2; abundance: -; d_gene: TRBD2
CDR3aa: CASSENSHPLGGYTF; CDR3nt: TGTGCCAGCAGTGAAAACTCCCACCCTTTAGGTGGCTACACCTTC; v_gene: TRBV6-1; j_gene: TRBJ1-2; abundance: -; d_gene: -
CDR3aa: CASSDGTSGGAVYIETQYF; CDR3nt: TGTGCCAGCAGCGACGGGACTAGCGGGGGGGCGGTTTATATCGAGACCCAGTACTTC; v_gene: TRBV11-2; j_gene: TRBJ2-5; abundance: -; d_gene: TRBD2
CDR3aa: CASKLTGATGELFF; CDR3nt: TGTGCCAGCAAACTAACAGGGGCTACCGGGGAGCTGTTTTTT; v_gene: TRBV7-9; j_gene: TRBJ2-2; abundance: -; d_gene: TRBD1
CDR3aa: CASSIRAGVGYEQYF; CDR3nt: TGTGCCAGCAGCATTAGGGCGGGTGTTGGGTACGAGCAGTACTTC; v_gene: TRBV14; j_gene: TRBJ2-7; abundance: -; d_gene: -
CDR3aa: CASRRQIASGGGYEQYF; CDR3nt: TGCGCCAGCAGACGGCAGATCGCTAGCGGGGGAGGATACGAGCAGTACTTC; v_gene: TRBV5-1; j_gene: TRBJ2-7; abundance: -; d_gene: TRBD2
CDR3aa: CASSLAPGAQHF; CDR3nt: TGTGCCAGCAGCTTAGCCCCAGGGGCCCAGCATTTT; v_gene: TRBV7-9; j_gene: TRBJ1-5; abundance: -; d_gene: -
CDR3aa: CASSLEEQNTIYF; CDR3nt: TGTGCCAGCAGCTTAGAAGAACAAAACACCATATATTTT; v_gene: TRBV7-2; j_gene: TRBJ1-3; abundance: -; d_gene: -
CDR3aa: CASSMQGRAGYTF; CDR3nt: TGTGCCAGTAGTATGCAGGGACGTGCTGGCTACACCTTC; v_gene: TRBV19; j_gene: TRBJ1-2; abundance: -; d_gene: -
CDR3aa: CASSKVPSGCLQYF; CDR3nt: TGTGCCAGCAGCAAAGTTCCTAGCGGGTGTTTGCAGTACTTC; v_gene: TRBV21-1; j_gene: TRBJ2-7; abundance: -; d_gene: -
CDR3aa: CASSVPPQWARSGRGGYTF; CDR3nt: TGTGCCAGCAGCGTACCCCCCCAATGGGCAAGGTCAGGGAGGGGCGGCTACACCTTC; v_gene: TRBV9; j_gene: TRBJ1-2; abundance: -; d_gene: -
CDR3aa: CASSRGDGANVLTF; CDR3nt: TGTGCCAGCAGTCGAGGGGACGGGGCCAACGTCCTGACTTTC; v_gene: TRBV4-2; j_gene: TRBJ2-6; abundance: once; d_gene: -
CDR3aa: CASTPLGGRWTEAFF; CDR3nt: TGTGCCAGTACCCCCCTGGGGGGTCGGTGGACTGAAGCTTTCTTT; v_gene: TRBV19; j_gene: TRBJ1-1; abundance: -; d_gene: -
CDR3aa: CSVSTGTGYGYTF; CDR3nt: TGCAGCGTTTCGACAGGGACAGGCTATGGCTACACCTTC; v_gene: TRBV29-1; j_gene: TRBJ1-2; abundance: -; d_gene: TRBD1
CDR3aa: CASSRQGGSYEQYF; CDR3nt: TGTGCCAGCAGTAGACAGGGTGGCTCCTACGAGCAGTACTTC; v_gene: TRBV7-9; j_gene: TRBJ2-7; abundance: once; d_gene: TRBD1